These 21 T cell receptor beta chains were sequenced from one sample in a study of blood T cell repertoires in COVID-19. Profiling relied on immunoSEQ multiplex PCR, and the TCRdb table lists in-frame clones only, not all of them. The data show 87,000 or so clones, approximately 80% seen once. The sequencing input was peripheral blood. Receptors were obtained from a woman aged 70-85 years with acute or convalescent COVID-19.

The count of this clone is one. The rearrangement uses TRBV4-1 and TRBJ1-2, with D unclear. This CDR3 contains 16 residues. V dropped 5 bases and J dropped 1 base, with 17 bases sitting between them. CDR1 MGHRA and CDR2 YSYEKL come from the germline V gene. This CDR3 reads CASSTRGRADNYGYTF. As DNA, the CDR3 is TGCGCCAGCAGCACCCGGGGAAGGGCAGATAACTATGGCTACACCTTC.

This chain joins TRBV5-1 and TRBJ1-4; tentative D call: TRBD1 (6 bases). V was shortened by 3 bases and J by 8 bases, with 14 bases between the two germline ends. This CDR3 comprises 14 residues. CDR1 and CDR2 from the germline V gene are SGHRS and YFSETQ. The DNA for the CDR3 is TGCGCCAGCAGCTGGCGGGGGCAAGGAGAAAAACTGTTTTTT. This translates into CASSWRGQGEKLFF.

This clone was picked up a small number of times. The chain employs TRBV5-6 and TRBJ2-7, with TRBD1 identical over 8 bases. Trimming at V came to 5 bases and at J to 4 bases, leaving 8 bases not matched to a gene. The germline V gene encodes CDR1 SGHDT and CDR2 YYEEEE. This CDR3 is 14 amino acids long. The CDR3 loop reads CASRRTGRSYEQYF. Written as DNA, the CDR3 is TGTGCCAGCAGGAGGACAGGGAGATCGTACGAGCAGTACTTC.

The chain joins TRBV28 to TRBJ1-2; 10 nucleotides line up with TRBD1. This CDR3 region has 15 residues. J gave up 3 bases and V 1 base, and 2 bases lay outside the gene matches. The germline gives CDR1 MDHEN, CDR2 SYDVKM. In nucleotides, the CDR3 is TGTGCCAGCAGTTTATTGGGGACAGGGGACTATGGCTACACCTTC. It codes for CASSLLGTGDYGYTF.

V and J are TRBV11-3 and TRBJ1-1, with TRBD1 matching over 10 bases. J lost 4 bases, V lost 2 bases, and 4 bases had no gene match. This CDR3 contains 15 residues. Germline V gene lookup returns CDR1 SGHNT and CDR2 YENEEA. The CDR3 DNA sequence: TGTGCCAGCAGCTTAAGGACAGGGGGTCCCACTGAAGCTTTCTTT. It specifies CASSLRTGGPTEAFF.

The rearrangement joins TRBV5-1 to TRBJ1-4; D is ambiguous. V lost 0 bases and J 4 bases, leaving 4 bases between the germline ends. The CDR3 has 13 residues. CDR1 and CDR2 from the germline V gene are SGHRS and YFSETQ. The CDR3: CASSLASNEKLFF. The CDR3 DNA follows: TGCGCCAGCAGCTTGGCGAGTAATGAAAAACTGTTTTTT.

V usage is TRBV6-5 and J usage is TRBJ2-7; D perhaps matches TRBD2 (6 bases). CDR1 MNHEY and CDR2 SVGAGI come from the germline V gene. The length of the CDR3 is 14 residues. V lost 6 bases, J lost 3 bases, and 15 bases lay in between. The CDR3 is CASSVGLGGYEQYF. In DNA form, the CDR3 reads TGTGCCAGCAGCGTCGGTCTCGGGGGCTACGAGCAGTACTTC.

The J gene is TRBJ1-4, the V gene TRBV6-5, with D perhaps TRBD1 (5 bases). V gave up 7 bases and J gave up 7 bases, with 16 bases separating them. Germline-derived CDR1 and CDR2 are MNHEY and SVGAGI. This CDR3 has 14 amino acids. The CDR3 loop reads CASKGRTTGEKLFF. The CDR3 coding sequence is TGTGCCAGCAAGGGGAGGACGACCGGTGAAAAACTGTTTTTT.

J is TRBJ1-5 and V is TRBV12-3 or TRBV12-4; D may be TRBD1 (5 bases). The CDR3 covers 12 residues. V was trimmed by 2 bases and J by 13 bases, leaving 12 bases between them. The CDR3 coding sequence is TGTGCCAGCAGTTTATCAAGACAGTTACAGCATTTT. Translated: CASSLSRQLQHF.

This chain uses TRBV5-1 with TRBJ2-2, with 8 bases aligning to TRBD2. This CDR3 region has 15 residues. V was clipped by 4 bases and J by 1 base; unmatched bases: 3. Germline-derived CDR1 and CDR2 are SGHRS and YFSETQ. CDR3 loop: CASSPSGGNTGELFF. CDR3 DNA sequence: TGCGCCAGCAGCCCGAGCGGGGGGAACACCGGGGAGCTGTTTTTT.

This clone was recorded only once. In DNA form, the CDR3 reads TGTGCCAGCAGCACGAGCGGGGGGGTCACAGATACGCAGTATTTT. This gives the protein CASSTSGGVTDTQYF. This sequence joins TRBV5-4 and TRBJ2-3; TRBD2 aligns across 10 bases. V lost 4 bases and J lost 2; bases outside the gene matches: 4. The CDR3 has 15 residues. Germline V gene sequence: CDR1 SGHNT, CDR2 YYREEE (reference sequence).

The J gene is TRBJ2-7, the V gene TRBV5-8; 7 nucleotides match TRBD2. With V trimmed by 4 bases and J by 4 bases, 11 bases remained unmatched. The CDR3 totals 15 residues. The germline gives CDR1 SGHTS, CDR2 YDEGEE. As DNA, the CDR3 is TGTGCCAGCAGCCTGAGCGGGGTCGTCAAATACGAGCAGTACTTC. Amino acid sequence: CASSLSGVVKYEQYF.

The chain combines TRBV3-1 (or the pseudogene TRBV3-2) with TRBJ2-1; TRBD2 matches at 9 bases. V shed 0 bases and J 4 bases; nucleotides not matched to a gene: 7. Germline V gene sequence: CDR1 LGHDT, CDR2 YNNKEL (reference sequence). The CDR3 runs 17 residues. The CDR3 DNA reads as TGTGCCAGCAGCCAAGATCCCCTAGCGGGGCCTTACAATGAGCAGTTCTTC. It encodes CASSQDPLAGPYNEQFF.

This chain uses TRBV7-9 with TRBJ1-1, with TRBD1 matching over 7 bases. The germline V gene has CDR1 SEHNR and CDR2 FQNEAQ (reference sequence). V lost 5 bases to trimming and J lost 1 base; unmatched junction nucleotides: 4. The CDR3 sequence is 14 residues long. The CDR3 DNA sequence: TGTGCCAGCAGCCGGGACAGATCGAACACTGAAGCTTTCTTT. This translates into CASSRDRSNTEAFF.

The CDR3 reads CAWIGQGRNYGYTF. The CDR3 DNA reads as TGTGCCTGGATTGGACAGGGGAGGAACTATGGCTACACCTTC. The chain carries TRBV30 and TRBJ1-2, with 9 bases fitting TRBD1. After removal of 4 bases from V and 2 bases from J, the junction contained 5 bases not matched to a gene. Germline CDR1 reads GTSNPN; CDR2 reads SVGIG (reference sequence). CDR3 length equals 14 residues.

The V and J genes are TRBV2 and TRBJ1-2; 8 nucleotides agree with TRBD1. The CDR3 extends over 16 amino acids. V trimming: 5 bases; J trimming: 0 bases; junction bases outside the gene matches: 8. Germline V gene lookup returns CDR1 SNHLY and CDR2 FYNNEI. The CDR3 reads CASSLDRARPNYGYTF. In DNA form, the CDR3 reads TGTGCCAGCAGTCTGGACAGGGCCCGACCTAACTATGGCTACACCTTC.

The genes are TRBV12-3 or TRBV12-4 and TRBJ1-4; D is possibly TRBD1 (5 bases). The CDR3 extends over 12 amino acids. The V gene lost 5 bases and the J gene lost 4 bases, with 5 bases spanning the gap. CDR3 residues: CASSDSNEKLFF. CDR3 sequence (DNA): TGTGCCAGCAGTGACAGTAATGAAAAACTGTTTTTT.

This clone was seen only once. The rearrangement links TRBV11-2 to TRBJ1-1; no definite D call. The CDR3 consists of 16 residues. V dropped 2 bases and J dropped 7 bases, with 20 bases sitting between them. Germline assignment: CDR1 SGHAT and CDR2 FQNNGV. CDR3 region: CASSLTSHRGVDEAFF. The CDR3 DNA follows: TGTGCCAGCAGCTTAACGTCGCACCGAGGAGTGGATGAAGCTTTCTTT.

The CDR3 DNA reads as TGTGCCAGCAGCTCCTCGAGGAGCACCTACGAGCAGTACTTC. This codes for CASSSSRSTYEQYF. The chain couples TRBV11-2 to TRBJ2-7; D not resolved. V was pared by 4 bases and J by 2 bases, with 12 bases between. This CDR3 region has 14 residues. Germline CDR1 and CDR2: SGHAT and FQNNGV.

The chain uses TRBV11-2 and TRBJ1-2, with D uncertain. V was clipped by 3 bases and J by 2 bases, with 10 bases between them. Looked up from germline, CDR1 is SGHAT and CDR2 is FQNNGV. This CDR3 comprises 14 residues. The CDR3 region has the DNA TGTGCCAGCAGCTTCAATAGTCTCAACTATGGCTACACCTTC. It is translated as CASSFNSLNYGYTF.

The chain uses TRBV2 and TRBJ2-1; TRBD1 aligns across 7 bases. The CDR3 spans 13 residues. V was clipped by 3 bases and J by 8 bases; unmatched bases: 4. The germline V gene has CDR1 SNHLY and CDR2 FYNNEI. The CDR3 spells CASSEDQGDEQFF. The CDR3 DNA sequence: TGTGCCAGCAGTGAGGATCAGGGGGATGAGCAGTTCTTC.